The 19 T cell receptor beta chains in this list originate from one sample, sequenced in a study of cytotoxic CD8 clonotypes in ibrutinib-treated CLL. Sequencing used immunoSEQ multiplex PCR; TCRdb keeps in-frame clones, though not all of them. The repertoire holds some 130,000 clones, with roughly 85% as singletons. Source: PBMCs, taken after 24 months of ibrutinib treatment. The receptors originated from a human donor with chronic lymphocytic leukemia.

V is TRBV30 and J is TRBJ2-5; 12 bases line up with TRBD2. This CDR3 has 15 amino acids. Per the germline V gene, CDR1 is GTSNPN and CDR2 is SVGIG (reference sequence). V lost 5 bases and J lost 5; bases outside the gene matches: 9. This CDR3 reads CAWDQTLAGGETQYF. CDR3 nucleotide sequence: TGTGCCTGGGATCAAACCCTAGCGGGGGGGGAGACCCAGTACTTC.

The chain joins TRBV10-3 to TRBJ2-3, with TRBD2 identical over 10 bases. CDR3 length: 15 amino acids. The V gene end was trimmed by 3 bases and the J gene end by 5 bases; junction bases not matched to a gene: 5. Germline V lookup: CDR1 ENHRY, CDR2 SYGVKD. The CDR3 DNA is TGTGCCATCAGTGAAAGGGCTAGCGGGAGAGATACGCAGTATTTT. This encodes CAISERASGRDTQYF.

CDR3 in amino acids: CASRKLAPANYGYTF. The DNA for the CDR3 is TGTGCCAGCAGGAAACTCGCCCCAGCAAACTATGGCTACACCTTC. The chain uses TRBV28 and TRBJ1-2; no clear D gene. This CDR3 is built from 15 residues. Germline CDR1 is MDHEN and CDR2 is SYDVKM. V was pared by 6 bases and J by 2 bases, with 16 bases between.

This chain joins TRBV29-1 and TRBJ2-7; weak D call: TRBD1 (6 bases). Germline V gene lookup returns CDR1 SQVTM and CDR2 ANQGSEA. The V and J ends lost 3 bases and 2 bases respectively, with 11 bases between them. CDR3 length: 13 residues. The CDR3 spells CSVEGARTYEQYF. CDR3 sequence (DNA): TGCAGCGTTGAGGGGGCTAGGACCTACGAGCAGTACTTC.

CDR3 amino acids: CASSIGPGASTEAFF. The DNA for the CDR3 is TGTGCCAGTAGTATAGGGCCGGGGGCGAGCACTGAAGCTTTCTTT. The chain employs TRBV19 and TRBJ1-1; tentatively, D is TRBD1 (6 bases). Trimming left V 1 base short and J 4 bases short, with 13 bases between. The CDR3 runs 15 residues. CDR1 is LNHDA and CDR2 is SQIVND in the germline V gene (reference sequence).

CDR3 DNA sequence: TGTGCCAGCAGTGTCAAGGGGGCAGGTGGCTACACCTTC. Amino acid sequence: CASSVKGAGGYTF. This sequence joins TRBV2 and TRBJ1-2; 7 nucleotides match TRBD1. CDR1 is SNHLY, CDR2 FYNNEI, per germline. The V and J ends lost 4 bases and 7 bases, in that order; junction bases with no gene match: 6. The CDR3 length is 13 residues.

This clone has a single count. The J gene is TRBJ2-3, the V gene TRBV7-2; 13 bases fit TRBD2. The trim removed 1 base at V and 5 bases at J, leaving 9 bases unmatched. From germline, CDR1 is SGHTA and CDR2 FQGNSA. This CDR3 is built from 18 residues. CDR3 region: CASSLGLLAGGAGDTQYF. CDR3 nucleotide sequence: TGTGCCAGCAGCTTAGGGCTACTAGCGGGGGGGGCGGGAGATACGCAGTATTTT.

This chain connects TRBV20-1 to TRBJ2-1; D may be TRBD2 (6 bases). V was shortened by 7 bases and J by 10 bases, with 8 bases between the two germline ends. The length of the CDR3 is 9 residues. Germline loops: CDR1 DFQATT, CDR2 SNEGSKA (reference sequence). DNA of the CDR3: TGCAGTGGGGAGGAGGAGCAGTTCTTC. It specifies CSGEEEQFF.

This chain uses TRBV28 with TRBJ2-7, with 7 bases lining up with TRBD2. Germline V gene data show CDR1 as MDHEN and CDR2 as SYDVKM. The CDR3 contains 14 residues. With V trimmed by 4 bases and J by 0 bases, 3 bases remained unmatched. CDR3 nucleotide sequence: TGTGCCAGCAGTTCCGGGACTATCTCCTACGAGCAGTACTTC. This gives the protein CASSSGTISYEQYF.

The chain recombines TRBV10-3 with TRBJ1-5; D call uncertain. Germline lookup yields CDR1 ENHRY and CDR2 SYGVKD. V gave up 3 bases and J gave up 4 bases, with 7 bases separating them. The CDR3 consists of 13 residues. This CDR3 reads CAISETENQPQHF. The CDR3 nucleotides are TGTGCCATCAGTGAAACAGAAAATCAGCCCCAGCATTTT.

J is TRBJ2-1 and V is TRBV4-2; 12 bases are shared with TRBD2. Trimming removed 4 bases from V and 7 bases from J; junction bases left unmatched: 2. CDR3 length: 14 residues. The germline V gene encodes CDR1 LGHNA and CDR2 YNFKEQ. CDR3 in DNA: TGTGCCAGCAGCCCTAGCGGGAGGGGGAATGAGCAGTTCTTC. This gives the protein CASSPSGRGNEQFF.

V is TRBV4-3 and J is TRBJ2-7; the D gene could be TRBD1 or TRBD2 (6 bases each). The V end was cut by 2 bases, the J end by 2 bases, with 10 bases between. The CDR3 has 14 amino acids. Germline V CDR1 and CDR2: LGHNA, YSLEER. The CDR3 region is CASSQYGGTYEQYF. For the CDR3, the DNA is TGCGCCAGCAGCCAATACGGGGGCACCTACGAGCAGTACTTC.

This chain joins TRBV7-2 and TRBJ1-1; no definite D call. CDR3 size: 13 residues. Germline loops: CDR1 SGHTA, CDR2 FQGNSA. V lost 7 bases and J 1 base, leaving 10 bases between the germline ends. CDR3 residues: CASKSNRNTEAFF. The DNA for the CDR3 is TGTGCCAGCAAAAGTAACAGGAACACTGAAGCTTTCTTT.

This rearrangement joins TRBV27 to TRBJ2-3; 10 bases fit TRBD2. This CDR3 spans 15 amino acids. V was clipped by 7 bases and J by 7 bases; unmatched bases: 11. Germline V CDR1 and CDR2: MNHEY, SMNVEV (reference sequence). The CDR3 protein is CASNSGRAKINTQYF. In DNA, the CDR3 is TGTGCCAGCAACAGCGGGAGGGCAAAGATAAATACGCAGTATTTT.

This clone was counted once. The chain combines TRBV7-8 with TRBJ2-1; 14 bases are a match to TRBD2. V trimming: 5 bases; J trimming: 1 base; junction bases outside the gene matches: 4. This CDR3 is 17 amino acids long. Per germline, CDR1 SGHVS and CDR2 FQNEAQ. CDR3 DNA: TGTGCCAGCAGCCAACGGACTAGCGGGAGGTCCTACAATGAGCAGTTCTTC. This encodes CASSQRTSGRSYNEQFF.

The gene calls are TRBV5-1 and TRBJ2-7; TRBD1 aligns across 10 bases. After removal of 0 bases from V and 7 bases from J, the junction contained 10 bases not matched to a gene. The CDR3 extends over 16 amino acids. CDR1 SGHRS and CDR2 YFSETQ come from the germline V gene. Here the CDR3 reads CASSLGHGTGVTEQYF. The CDR3 region has the DNA TGCGCCAGCAGCTTGGGCCACGGGACAGGGGTGACTGAGCAGTACTTC.

The chain combines TRBV28 with TRBJ2-7; TRBD1 might be the D (6 bases). V was shortened by 8 bases and J by 2 bases, with 13 bases between the two germline ends. The germline V gene has CDR1 MDHEN and CDR2 SYDVKM. The CDR3 consists of 13 residues. CDR3 protein: CASGSTGPYEQYF. In nucleotides, the CDR3 is TGTGCCAGCGGAAGTACAGGGCCCTACGAGCAGTACTTC.

This chain joins TRBV7-2 and TRBJ1-5; 8 bases agree with TRBD1. J gave up 7 bases and V 1 base, and 9 bases lay outside the gene matches. Germline-derived CDR1 and CDR2 are SGHTA and FQGNSA. This CDR3 is built from 16 residues. The CDR3 loop reads CASSLGPGQGGQPQHF. CDR3 coding DNA: TGTGCCAGCAGCTTAGGACCAGGACAGGGTGGACAGCCCCAGCATTTT.

The chain carries TRBV7-2 and TRBJ2-4; the D gene could be TRBD1 or TRBD2 (5 bases each). Trimming stripped 2 bases from V and 0 bases from J, with 17 bases between. Germline V gene sequence: CDR1 SGHTA, CDR2 FQGNSA. CDR3 length equals 18 residues. In DNA, the CDR3 is TGTGCCAGCAGCTTACGGGGACCGGGCCCGATAGCCAAAAACATTCAGTACTTC. Protein: CASSLRGPGPIAKNIQYF.